The T cell receptor beta chain under discussion was sequenced for a study of neurological immune-mediated disorders. TCRdb reprocessed the 5' RACE reads via MiXCR and lists one record per CDR3 protein. The sample yields 39,000 or so distinct CDR3 sequences, approximately 2.4% seen once. Trimming pared 3 bases from V and 10 bases from J, leaving 25 bases between. The CDR3 loop spans 17 amino acids. At least ten counts were recorded for this clonotype. The chain carries TRBV12-3 or TRBV12-4 and TRBJ2-1; tentatively, D is TRBD2 (7 bases). This receptor was obtained from a man aged 25 to 45 with multiple sclerosis. Specimen: PBMCs. CDR3 loop: CASSFPLRGAPLGEQFF. In DNA form, the CDR3 reads TGTGCCAGCAGTTTCCCGCTTCGGGGGGCCCCTCTAGGGGAGCAGTTCTTC.